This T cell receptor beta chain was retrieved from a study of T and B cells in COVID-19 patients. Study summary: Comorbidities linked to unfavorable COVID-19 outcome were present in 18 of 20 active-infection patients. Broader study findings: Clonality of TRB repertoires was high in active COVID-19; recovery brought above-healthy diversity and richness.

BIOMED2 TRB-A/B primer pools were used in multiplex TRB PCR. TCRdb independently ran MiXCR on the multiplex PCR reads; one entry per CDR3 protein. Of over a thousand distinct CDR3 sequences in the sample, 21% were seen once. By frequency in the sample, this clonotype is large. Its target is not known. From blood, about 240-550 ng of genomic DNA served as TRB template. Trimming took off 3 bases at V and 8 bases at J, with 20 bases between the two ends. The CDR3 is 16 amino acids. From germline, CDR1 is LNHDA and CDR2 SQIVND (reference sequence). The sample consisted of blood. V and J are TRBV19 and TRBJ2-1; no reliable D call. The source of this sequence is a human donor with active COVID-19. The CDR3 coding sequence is TGTGCCAGTAGTATGTCATTCTTGGTAGTGGGTCATGAGCAGTTCTTC. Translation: CASSMSFLVVGHEQFF.